A selection of T cell receptor beta chains follows, all from one sample in a study of T cells in Graves' hyperthyroidism and ophthalmopathy. One entry per CDR3 protein results from TCRdb running MiXCR on the multiplex PCR reads. Of nearly 600,000 distinct CDR3 sequences listed, 14% are singletons. Sequencing was done on a sample of blood. The receptor source for this set is a woman aged 18-29 years with Graves' ophthalmopathy. CDR3s include the opening cysteine and the closing phenylalanine or tryptophan. The order of the fields is CDR3 protein, CDR3 DNA, CDR3 length, J gene, V gene, D gene, clone size. A D gene is named only where the DNA matches it firmly. For some rows the clone size is stated as once, few or many, or as a class when expanded; others skip it.

CASSPNGVSGRGDEQFF | TGTGCCAGCAGCCCAAACGGGGTTAGCGGGAGGGGCGATGAGCAGTTCTTC | 17 | TRBJ2-1 | TRBV9 | TRBD2 | -
CATLGQGYEQYF | TGTGCCACCCTGGGACAGGGCTACGAGCAGTACTTC | 12 | TRBJ2-7 | TRBV6-1 | TRBD1 | many
CASSLAANPGQGETYEQYF | TGTGCCAGCAGCTTAGCGGCGAACCCGGGACAGGGGGAAACCTACGAGCAGTACTTC | 19 | TRBJ2-7 | TRBV7-9 | TRBD1 | many
CASSMSGANQPQHF | TGTGCCAGTAGTATGAGCGGTGCAAATCAGCCCCAGCATTTT | 14 | TRBJ1-5 | TRBV19 | - | -
CASSSQGVETQYF | TGTGCCAGCAGTTCACAGGGGGTTGAGACCCAGTACTTC | 13 | TRBJ2-5 | TRBV6-1 | TRBD1 | few
CASSEGPASNEQYF | TGTGCCAGCTCCGAGGGACCAGCGTCCAACGAGCAGTACTTC | 14 | TRBJ2-7 | TRBV18 | - | few
CASSSWTGGARAGELFF | TGTGCCAGCAGCTCTTGGACAGGGGGCGCAAGGGCCGGGGAGCTGTTTTTT | 17 | TRBJ2-2 | TRBV7-3 | TRBD1 | many
CAISHRGAEYNEQFF | TGTGCCATCAGTCACAGGGGGGCCGAGTACAATGAGCAGTTCTTC | 15 | TRBJ2-1 | TRBV10-3 | TRBD1 | many
CASSFDRNSYEQYF | TGTGCCAGCAGCTTCGACAGAAACTCCTACGAGCAGTACTTC | 14 | TRBJ2-7 | TRBV7-8 | - | many
CASSYSGTSGRDTYNEQFF | TGTGCCAGCAGTTACTCCGGGACTAGCGGGAGGGACACCTACAATGAGCAGTTCTTC | 19 | TRBJ2-1 | TRBV6-2/TRBV6-3 | TRBD2 | -
CASSLALAESNEQFF | TGTGCCAGCAGTTTGGCACTAGCGGAGTCCAATGAGCAGTTCTTC | 15 | TRBJ2-1 | TRBV6-1 | TRBD2 | many
CASRPRDTEAFF | TGTGCCAGCCGACCAAGGGACACTGAAGCTTTCTTT | 12 | TRBJ1-1 | TRBV6-1 | - | few
CASSTGQPNSPLHF | TGTGCCAGCAGTACGGGACAACCTAATTCACCCCTCCACTTT | 14 | TRBJ1-6 | TRBV2 | - | many
CASSQMGGADAEAFF | TGTGCCAGCAGCCAAATGGGTGGGGCGGACGCTGAAGCTTTCTTT | 15 | TRBJ1-1 | TRBV7-3 | - | many
CSARDLTGRETQYF | TGCAGTGCTAGAGACTTAACAGGGAGGGAGACCCAGTACTTC | 14 | TRBJ2-5 | TRBV20-1 | - | many
CASSQRLAESTDTQYF | TGCGCCAGCAGCCAGAGACTAGCGGAAAGCACAGATACGCAGTATTTT | 16 | TRBJ2-3 | TRBV4-1 | TRBD2 | -
CASSPSRPTYEQYF | TGTGCCAGCAGCCCCTCTCGCCCCACCTACGAGCAGTACTTC | 14 | TRBJ2-7 | TRBV2 | - | many
CASSFRLAADTQYF | TGTGCCAGCAGTTTCCGACTAGCGGCAGATACGCAGTATTTT | 14 | TRBJ2-3 | TRBV27 | TRBD2 | many
CASSPVGSSSYEQYF | TGTGCCAGCAGCCCGGTGGGCTCGAGCTCCTACGAGCAGTACTTC | 15 | TRBJ2-7 | TRBV7-9 | - | many
CASSSARGTPSYNEQFF | TGTGCCAGCAGCTCCGCCCGCGGGACCCCATCCTACAATGAGCAGTTCTTC | 17 | TRBJ2-1 | TRBV7-9 | - | many
CASSLEDSYTYEQYF | TGTGCCAGCAGCTTAGAAGACAGCTATACCTACGAGCAGTACTTC | 15 | TRBJ2-7 | TRBV7-8 | - | -
CASSLSLHSNEQFF | TGTGCCAGCAGTTTATCTCTCCACAGCAATGAGCAGTTCTTC | 14 | TRBJ2-1 | TRBV12-3/TRBV12-4 | - | many
CASSWGDWYTF | TGTGCCAGCAGTTGGGGGGACTGGTACACCTTC | 11 | TRBJ1-2 | TRBV12-3/TRBV12-4 | - | many
CASSSFPGGADNEQFF | TGCGCCAGCAGCTCATTCCCGGGGGGGGCGGACAATGAGCAGTTCTTC | 16 | TRBJ2-1 | TRBV5-1 | TRBD2 | many
CATSDQLTSGNEQFF | TGTGCCACCAGTGATCAACTGACTAGCGGGAATGAGCAGTTCTTC | 15 | TRBJ2-1 | TRBV24-1 | TRBD2 | few
CASSTGTIGVQETQYF | TGTGCCAGCAGCACCGGGACCATCGGGGTCCAAGAGACCCAGTACTTC | 16 | TRBJ2-5 | TRBV5-8 | - | -
CASSLWSRVRTSGYNEQFF | TGTGCCAGCAGTTTGTGGTCCAGGGTAAGGACTAGCGGTTACAATGAGCAGTTCTTC | 19 | TRBJ2-1 | TRBV27 | TRBD2 | many
CSVLIRTLNTEAFF | TGCAGCGTGCTGATACGGACCCTGAACACTGAAGCTTTCTTT | 14 | TRBJ1-1 | TRBV29-1 | - | many
CAITGGTYGYTF | TGTGCCATCACAGGGGGCACCTATGGCTACACCTTC | 12 | TRBJ1-2 | TRBV10-3 | TRBD1 | -
CASSSSSGSRDTQYF | TGCGCCAGCAGCTCTAGTAGCGGCTCTCGGGATACGCAGTATTTT | 15 | TRBJ2-3 | TRBV5-1 | - | -
CASSLPGTDQETQYF | TGTGCCAGCAGTTTACCCGGGACAGACCAAGAGACCCAGTACTTC | 15 | TRBJ2-5 | TRBV28 | TRBD1 | many
CSATGSGGGNYGYTF | TGCAGTGCCACGGGCTCCGGCGGGGGAAACTATGGCTACACCTTC | 15 | TRBJ1-2 | TRBV20-1 | - | many
CASSPPLDETQYF | TGTGCCAGCTCACCACCTCTCGACGAGACCCAGTACTTC | 13 | TRBJ2-5 | TRBV18 | - | few
CASSQRYRRTATNEKLFF | TGTGCCAGCAGCCAACGATATCGTAGGACTGCAACTAATGAAAAACTGTTTTTT | 18 | TRBJ1-4 | TRBV6-1 | - | few
CATSDSGQDYGYTF | TGTGCCACCAGTGACTCAGGACAGGACTATGGCTACACCTTC | 14 | TRBJ1-2 | TRBV24-1 | TRBD1 | many
CASSRDSTNEKLFF | TGTGCCAGCAGCCGGGACAGCACTAATGAAAAACTGTTTTTT | 14 | TRBJ1-4 | TRBV11-3 | TRBD1 | many
CASSMPDKNTGELFF | TGTGCCAGTAGTATGCCGGATAAGAACACCGGGGAGCTGTTTTTT | 15 | TRBJ2-2 | TRBV19 | - | few
CASSLGLAGVVWEQFF | TGTGCCAGCAGCCTGGGACTAGCGGGAGTGGTCTGGGAGCAGTTCTTC | 16 | TRBJ2-1 | TRBV5-6 | TRBD2 | many
CASSTEVGFNQPQHF | TGTGCCAGTAGTACAGAGGTGGGATTCAATCAGCCCCAGCATTTT | 15 | TRBJ1-5 | TRBV19 | - | -
CSARIKDSGNTIYF | TGCAGTGCCAGAATTAAGGACTCTGGAAACACCATATATTTT | 14 | TRBJ1-3 | TRBV20-1 | - | many
CASSLGRGSYNEQFF | TGTGCCAGCAGCTTAGGGCGGGGCTCCTACAATGAGCAGTTCTTC | 15 | TRBJ2-1 | TRBV7-2 | - | many
CAWSVPPLAGPQETQYF | TGTGCCTGGAGTGTACCCCCCCTAGCGGGTCCCCAAGAGACCCAGTACTTC | 17 | TRBJ2-5 | TRBV30 | TRBD2 | many
CASSIGDSREQYF | TGTGCCAGCAGTATAGGGGACAGTCGTGAGCAGTACTTC | 13 | TRBJ2-7 | TRBV28 | TRBD1 | many
CSASGAEGIYEQYF | TGCAGTGCTAGTGGAGCGGAGGGGATTTACGAGCAGTACTTC | 14 | TRBJ2-7 | TRBV20-1 | - | many
CASSSNRETQYF | TGTGCCAGCAGTTCGAACCGAGAGACCCAGTACTTC | 12 | TRBJ2-5 | TRBV27 | - | many
CASSYGSGQPQHF | TGTGCCAGCAGTTACGGCTCTGGTCAGCCCCAGCATTTT | 13 | TRBJ1-5 | TRBV6-5 | - | many
CASSYQDTRNEQFF | TGTGCCAGCAGTTACCAGGACACCCGCAATGAGCAGTTCTTC | 14 | TRBJ2-1 | TRBV6-9 | - | -
CASSFSPVSYEQYF | TGTGCCAGCAGTTTCTCCCCAGTCTCCTACGAGCAGTACTTC | 14 | TRBJ2-7 | TRBV12-3/TRBV12-4 | - | many
CASMGAGGQGNYNEQFF | TGTGCCAGTATGGGCGCAGGGGGACAGGGGAACTACAATGAGCAGTTCTTC | 17 | TRBJ2-1 | TRBV19 | TRBD1 | -
CASSPGQRNSYEQYF | TGTGCCAGCAGCCCCGGACAGAGGAACTCCTACGAGCAGTACTTC | 15 | TRBJ2-7 | TRBV9 | - | many